This is a list of T cell receptor beta chains from one sample in a study of shared clonotypes between healthy human individuals. Some clones are missing from TCRdb's copy, which holds only in-frame ones; the method was immunoSEQ multiplex PCR. The repertoire has about 2 million clones, approximately 95% of them found once; the top ten carry 0.13%. The sample comprised naive CD4+ T cells sorted from blood. These receptors came from a man between 18 and 35 years old in good health. Both conserved end residues are part of each CDR3. D genes are given only for firm matches. Some rows mark clone size as missing; the rest say once, few, many or name a class of expanded clone.

clone_size j_call d_call v_call cdr3_aa cdr3_nt
. TRBJ2-5 . TRBV4-1 CASSHAPGWETQYF TGCGCCAGCAGCCATGCACCCGGGTGGGAGACCCAGTACTTC
. TRBJ1-6 . TRBV25-1 CASRDDSPLHF TGTGCCAGCAGGGATGATTCACCCCTCCACTTT
. TRBJ1-2 . TRBV5-4 CASSLRGEFGYTF TGTGCCAGCAGCTTGCGGGGAGAGTTTGGCTACACCTTC
. TRBJ2-3 TRBD2 TRBV28 CASSLSGGTDTQYF TGTGCCAGCAGCCTTAGCGGGGGGACAGATACGCAGTATTTT
. TRBJ2-5 . TRBV30 CAWRREETQYF TGTGCCTGGAGAAGAGAAGAGACCCAGTACTTC
. TRBJ2-7 TRBD1 TRBV5-1 CASSLAGQSSYEQYF TGCGCCAGCAGCTTGGCGGGACAGAGCTCCTACGAGCAGTACTTC
. TRBJ2-3 . TRBV27 CASSPLTGYSTDTQYF TGTGCCAGCAGTCCCCTGACAGGTTACAGCACAGATACGCAGTATTTT
. TRBJ2-2 . TRBV30 CAWSKGATGELFF TGTGCCTGGAGTAAGGGCGCCACCGGGGAGCTGTTTTTT
. TRBJ1-4 TRBD1 TRBV5-1 CASSPGGQGREKLFF TGCGCCAGCAGCCCCGGCGGACAGGGCCGGGAAAAACTGTTTTTT
. TRBJ1-2 . TRBV6-1 CASSEAGRSGGYTF TGTGCCAGCAGTGAAGCTGGCCGCTCAGGGGGCTACACCTTC
few TRBJ1-5 . TRBV19 CASSRWEGGNQPQHF TGTGCCAGTAGTCGGTGGGAGGGGGGCAATCAGCCCCAGCATTTT
. TRBJ2-6 . TRBV2 CASSEGGLFDPRSGANVLTF TGTGCCAGCAGTGAAGGGGGGCTTTTCGACCCTCGCTCTGGGGCCAACGTCCTGACTTTC
. TRBJ2-4 . TRBV14 CASSQGVF TGTGCCAGCAGCCAAGGGGTCTTC
. TRBJ1-5 TRBD1 TRBV29-1 CSVWAGGTDQPQHF TGCAGCGTTTGGGCAGGGGGCACGGATCAGCCCCAGCATTTT
. TRBJ1-6 . TRBV18 CASSPRESEPLHF TGTGCCAGCTCACCAAGGGAATCCGAACCCCTCCACTTT
. TRBJ2-5 . TRBV6-5 CASKREETQYF TGTGCCAGCAAGAGGGAGGAGACCCAGTACTTC
. TRBJ2-1 TRBD2 TRBV5-6 CASSLGGLAESYNEQFF TGTGCCAGCAGCTTGGGGGGACTAGCGGAATCCTACAATGAGCAGTTCTTC
. TRBJ2-7 TRBD2 TRBV7-9 CATLLAGTGGVFYEQYF TGTGCCACACTACTAGCGGGGACTGGCGGAGTCTTCTACGAGCAGTACTTC
. TRBJ2-5 TRBD2 TRBV27 CASSRTAGLAGGETQYF TGTGCCAGCAGCCGGACGGCGGGACTAGCGGGAGGAGAGACCCAGTACTTC
once TRBJ1-6 . TRBV5-1 CASSLEPGENSPLHF TGCGCCAGCAGCTTGGAGCCAGGTGAAAATTCACCCCTCCACTTT
. TRBJ1-1 . TRBV11-2 CASRFQENTEAFF TGTGCCAGCCGTTTCCAGGAGAACACTGAAGCTTTCTTT
once TRBJ2-3 . TRBV29-1 CSVERVTDTQYF TGCAGCGTCGAAAGGGTCACAGATACGCAGTATTTT
. TRBJ2-5 . TRBV13 CASSLVSASMETQYF TGTGCCAGCAGCTTAGTATCCGCCAGTATGGAGACCCAGTACTTC
. TRBJ2-5 . TRBV20-1 CSATTETQYF TGCAGTGCTACTACAGAGACCCAGTACTTC
. TRBJ1-2 . TRBV18 CASSPRQDNYGYTF TGTGCCAGCTCACCACGCCAAGATAACTATGGCTACACCTTC
. TRBJ2-3 . TRBV4-3 CASSQGPEDTQYF TGCGCCAGCAGCCAAGGACCTGAAGATACGCAGTATTTT
. TRBJ2-1 . TRBV6-6 CASTIPPDEQFF TGTGCCAGCACCATACCACCGGATGAGCAGTTCTTC
. TRBJ1-5 TRBD1 TRBV28 CASSLRTGGPQPQHF TGTGCCAGCAGTTTGCGGACAGGGGGTCCTCAGCCCCAGCATTTT
. TRBJ2-2 . TRBV6-1 CASSDSGEVTGELFF TGTGCCAGCAGTGATTCCGGAGAGGTCACCGGGGAGCTGTTTTTT
. TRBJ2-3 . TRBV10-3 CAISESGAPDTQYF TGTGCCATCAGTGAGTCAGGAGCGCCAGATACGCAGTATTTT
. TRBJ2-7 TRBD2 TRBV29-1 CSVELTGTSYEQYF TGCAGCGTTGAATTAACCGGGACTAGCTACGAGCAGTACTTC
. TRBJ2-5 TRBD2 TRBV4-2 CASSQEAGQGQETQYF TGTGCCAGCAGCCAAGAAGCGGGGCAGGGCCAAGAGACCCAGTACTTC
. TRBJ2-2 TRBD1 TRBV10-3 CAISSSGTVNTGELFF TGTGCCATCAGTTCTTCCGGGACAGTTAACACCGGGGAGCTGTTTTTT
. TRBJ2-7 . TRBV7-3 CASSLLRGDEQYF TGTGCCAGCAGCTTACTCAGGGGGGACGAGCAGTACTTC
once TRBJ1-5 . TRBV28 CASTLLARGQPQHF TGTGCCAGCACCTTGTTAGCCCGGGGTCAGCCCCAGCATTTT
. TRBJ1-2 TRBD1 TRBV7-9 CASSLAETGDYGYTF TGTGCCAGCAGCTTAGCGGAGACAGGGGACTATGGCTACACCTTC
. TRBJ1-4 TRBD1 TRBV6-1 CASSTPDRGSEKLFF TGTGCCAGCAGTACTCCGGACAGGGGGTCTGAAAAACTGTTTTTT